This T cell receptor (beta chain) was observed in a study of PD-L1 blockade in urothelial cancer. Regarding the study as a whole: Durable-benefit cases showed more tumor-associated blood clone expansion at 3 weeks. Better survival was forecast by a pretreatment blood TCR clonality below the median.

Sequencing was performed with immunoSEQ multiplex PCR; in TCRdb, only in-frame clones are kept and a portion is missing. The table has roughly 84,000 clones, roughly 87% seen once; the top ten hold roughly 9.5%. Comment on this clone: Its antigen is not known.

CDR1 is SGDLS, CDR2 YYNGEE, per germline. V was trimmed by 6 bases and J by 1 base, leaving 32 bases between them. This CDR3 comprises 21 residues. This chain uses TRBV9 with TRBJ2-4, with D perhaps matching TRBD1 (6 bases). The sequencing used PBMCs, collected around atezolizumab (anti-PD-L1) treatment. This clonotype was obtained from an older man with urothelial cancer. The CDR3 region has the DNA TGTGCCAGCACCTCTCCGGGACACCCAACAATAAAGGTACGGGCCAAAAACATTCAGTACTTC. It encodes CASTSPGHPTIKVRAKNIQYF.